One and the same sample provided the 6 T cell receptor beta chains below, sequenced in a study of blood T cells in healthy people across ages (dated by TCRdb to the mid-2010s). The library was made by 5' RACE. Instrument on record: Illumina HiSeq 2500. A second about 7 to 11 cycle PCR used a sample-barcoded 5' primer and a J-beta primer mix. TCRdb reworked the public reads: Q25 trimming with fastp, MiXCR clone assembly, productive beta chains retained. Rows are unified per CDR3 protein, each entry keeping the most common DNA and genes. The sample records hundreds of thousands of distinct CDR3 sequences, 56% of which are singletons. The biggest ten clones account for around 25% of the sample. The specimen sequenced was blood. The receptors stem from a man aged 35-49 years in good health.

This chain uses TRBV6-2 or TRBV6-3 with TRBJ2-7, with D possibly TRBD1 on 5 matching bases. The CDR3 totals 14 residues. Germline V gene data show CDR1 as MNHEY and CDR2 as SVGEGT. V was clipped by 1 base and J by 5 bases, with 12 bases between them. CDR3: CASSYWSPQDEQYF. DNA for the CDR3: TGTGCCAGCAGTTACTGGTCCCCACAGGACGAGCAGTACTTC.

CDR3 protein: CSARLLAGAPDTQYF. DNA for the CDR3: TGCAGTGCTAGACTCCTAGCGGGGGCTCCGGATACGCAGTATTTT. The chain links TRBV20-1 to TRBJ2-3; 10 bases align to TRBD2. CDR1 is DFQATT, CDR2 SNEGSKA, per germline (reference sequence). CDR3 size: 15 residues. J lost 6 bases, V lost 2 bases, and 8 bases had no gene match.

The rearrangement links TRBV7-9 to TRBJ1-5; D not certain. Germline lookup yields CDR1 SEHNR and CDR2 FQNEAQ (reference sequence). Trimming removed 6 bases at V and 0 bases at J, with 9 bases between. The CDR3 length is 14 residues. CDR3 sequence reads: CASSSDFSNQPQHF. CDR3 nucleotides: TGTGCCAGCAGTTCAGACTTTAGCAATCAGCCCCAGCATTTT. The whole variable domain, remainder taken from reference TRBV7-9 and TRBJ1-5, is DTGVSQNPRHKITKRGQNVTFRCDPISEHNRLYWYRQTLGQGPEFLTYFQNEAQLEKSRLLSDRFSAERPKGSFSTLEIQRTEQGDSAMYLCASSSDFSNQPQHFGDGTRLSIL.

The CDR3 nucleotides are TGCGCCAGCAGCTCCATCCCTCTAGCGGGGCGGGATACGCAGTATTTT. Residues: CASSSIPLAGRDTQYF. V usage is TRBV5-1 and J usage is TRBJ2-3; 9 bases align to TRBD2. The CDR3 covers 16 residues. The trim removed 3 bases at V and 6 bases at J, leaving 11 bases unmatched. The germline gives CDR1 SGHRS, CDR2 YFSETQ.

The genes are TRBV7-3 and TRBJ2-1; the D call may be TRBD1 or TRBD2 (7 bases each). Germline V gene sequence: CDR1 SGHTA, CDR2 FQGTGA. The CDR3 length is 15 residues. V was shortened by 5 bases and J by 7 bases, with 18 bases between the two germline ends. This CDR3 is CASSPAGGAGNEQFF. CDR3 DNA sequence: TGTGCCAGCAGCCCCGCAGGGGGGGCAGGGAATGAGCAGTTCTTC.

The rearrangement links TRBV5-1 to TRBJ2-5; 9 nucleotides align to TRBD1. The CDR3 has 14 amino acids. Per germline, CDR1 SGHRS and CDR2 YFSETQ. Trimming removed 4 bases from V and 6 bases from J; junction bases left unmatched: 7. The CDR3 sequence: CASSRGQGDKTQYF. In nucleotides, the CDR3 is TGCGCCAGCAGCCGGGGACAGGGAGACAAGACCCAGTACTTC.